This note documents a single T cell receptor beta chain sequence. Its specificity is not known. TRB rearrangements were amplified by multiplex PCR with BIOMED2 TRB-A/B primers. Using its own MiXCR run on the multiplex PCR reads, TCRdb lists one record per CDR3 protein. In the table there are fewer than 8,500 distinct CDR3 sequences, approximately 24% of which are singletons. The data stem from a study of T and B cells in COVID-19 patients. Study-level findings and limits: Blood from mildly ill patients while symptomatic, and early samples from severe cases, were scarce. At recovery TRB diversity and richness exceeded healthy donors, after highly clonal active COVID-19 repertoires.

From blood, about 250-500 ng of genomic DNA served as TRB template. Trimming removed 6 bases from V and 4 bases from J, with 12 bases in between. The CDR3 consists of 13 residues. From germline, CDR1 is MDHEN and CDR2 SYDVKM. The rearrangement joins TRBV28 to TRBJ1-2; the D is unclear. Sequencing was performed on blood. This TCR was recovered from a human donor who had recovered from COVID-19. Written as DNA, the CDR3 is TGTGCCAGCAGCCCCCCCGCTATCTATGGCTACACCTTC. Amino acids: CASSPPAIYGYTF.